This TCR beta chain came from a study of blood T cell repertoires in COVID-19. About the research overall: Researchers got acute and convalescent COVID-19 samples from the United States, Italy and Spain. The analysed material was cDNA or gDNA that came from T cells, B-cell-depleted T cells, or PBMCs.

This clone was counted a single time. Clones were read by immunoSEQ multiplex PCR, and TCRdb kept only the in-frame ones, dropping some. The profile shows 170,000 or so clones, more than 70% of them singletons. Participants were aged about 18 to 89 years from approximately 23 US areas. Participants reported their clinical history, and cohort assignment relied on those reports. This TCR derives from a man aged 35-49 years who had recovered from COVID-19. Sequencing input: PBMCs or T cells enriched from blood (not recorded which).

The CDR3 DNA reads TGTGCCAGCGGACTAGCGGGGGGCGCTGGGTTCTTC. The encoded protein is CASGLAGGAGFF. V and J are TRBV19 and TRBJ2-1; TRBD2 matches at 14 bases. J was trimmed by 15 bases and V by 9 bases; bases with no gene match: 7. The CDR3 spans 12 residues. CDR1 and CDR2 (germline): LNHDA, SQIVND (reference sequence). The full variable domain, its missing parts supplied by reference TRBV19 and TRBJ2-1, is DGGITQSPKYLFRKEGQNVTLSCEQNLNHDAMYWYRQDPGQGLRLIYYSQIVNDFQKGDIAEGYSVSREKKESFPLTVTSAQKNPTAFYLCASGLAGGAGFFGPGTRLTVL.